The TCR beta chain under discussion was sequenced for a study of technical replicates of blood from a handful of donors. Clones were read by immunoSEQ multiplex PCR, and TCRdb kept only the in-frame ones, dropping some. Here the sample spans about 100,000 clones, just over 95% being singletons. Germline V lookup: CDR1 SGHVS, CDR2 FNYEAQ. The CDR3 is 13 residues long. V was clipped by 5 bases and J by 1 base, with 8 bases between them. This TCR was recovered from a human donor in good health. The chain couples TRBV7-6 to TRBJ2-5; a weak D match, TRBD1 (5 bases). Sequenced input: T cells isolated from PBMCs. Here the CDR3 reads CASSLDTQETQYF. The CDR3 nucleotides are TGTGCCAGCAGCCTGGACACCCAAGAGACCCAGTACTTC.